This T cell receptor (beta chain) was captured in a study of shared clonotypes between healthy human individuals. This clone was counted a single time. CD45RO negativity and positive selection for CCR7 defined naive CD8 cells, a population that excluded terminally differentiated effector memory CD45RA+ cells. Assay used: immunoSEQ multiplex PCR; TCRdb lists only in-frame clones, some missing. This repertoire shows around 1,900,000 clones, 80% to 95% found once; its top ten account for approximately 1.7%. From germline, CDR1 is SQVTM and CDR2 ANQGSEA. The CDR3 extends over 13 amino acids. The trim removed 3 bases at V and 6 bases at J, leaving 7 bases unmatched.

The V call is TRBV29-1, the J call TRBJ2-7, with 8 bases lining up with TRBD2. This TCR was recovered from a man aged 18 to 35 in good health. Some clones in this sample may be carry-over from other donors' samples. Specimen: naive CD8+ T cells from PBMCs. CDR3 sequence: CSVEDRGGREQYF. DNA for the CDR3: TGCAGCGTTGAGGATCGGGGGGGCCGCGAGCAGTACTTC.